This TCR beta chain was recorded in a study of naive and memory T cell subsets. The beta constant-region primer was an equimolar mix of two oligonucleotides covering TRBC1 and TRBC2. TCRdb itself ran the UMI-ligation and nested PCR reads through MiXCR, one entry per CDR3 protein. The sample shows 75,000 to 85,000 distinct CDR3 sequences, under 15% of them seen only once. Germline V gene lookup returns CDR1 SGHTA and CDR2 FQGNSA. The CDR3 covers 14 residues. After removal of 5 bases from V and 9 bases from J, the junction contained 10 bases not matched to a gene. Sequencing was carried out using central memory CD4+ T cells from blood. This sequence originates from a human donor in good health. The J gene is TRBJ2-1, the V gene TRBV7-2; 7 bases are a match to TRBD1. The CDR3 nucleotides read TGTGCCAGCAGCCAAACGACAGGGTCTGGTGAGCAGTTCTTC. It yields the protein CASSQTTGSGEQFF.